Shown below are 15 T cell receptor beta chains from a single sample sequenced in a study of shared clonotypes between healthy human individuals. The naive CD8 population came from CD45RO-negative cells selected for CCR7, without terminally differentiated effector memory CD45RA+ cells. Only in-frame clones appear in the TCRdb table, and some are missing; sequencing was by immunoSEQ multiplex PCR. The sample yields 2 million to 2.5 million clones, about 92% seen once. Material: naive CD8+ T cells from PBMCs. These receptors were obtained from a man aged 18 to 35 in good health. Some clones in this sample may be carry-over from other donors' samples.

For this clone: The same CDR3 can be traced to other DNA sequences in this sample. The chain combines TRBV7-9 with TRBJ2-7; maybe TRBD2 (5 bases). The CDR3 extends over 12 amino acids. Germline V gives CDR1 SEHNR, CDR2 FQNEAQ (reference sequence). V was clipped by 1 base and J by 6 bases, with 7 bases between them. CDR3: CASSLGGREQYF. The CDR3 nucleotides read TGTGCCAGCAGCTTAGGCGGGCGCGAGCAGTACTTC.

CDR3 nucleotide sequence: TGTGCCAGCAGCGGTATCCTGGGACAGGGTTCTTATGAGCAGTTCTTC. It encodes CASSGILGQGSYEQFF. The rearrangement uses TRBV11-2 and TRBJ2-1; 9 nucleotides align to TRBD1. V lost 5 bases, J lost 8 bases, and 13 bases stayed unmatched. CDR3 size: 16 residues. Germline V CDR1 and CDR2: SGHAT, FQNNGV. Complete variable domain (other parts from reference TRBV11-2 and TRBJ2-1): EAGVAQSPRYKIIEKRQSVAFWCNPISGHATLYWYQQILGQGPKLLIQFQNNGVVDDSQLPKDRFSAERLKGVDSTLKIQPAKLEDSAVYLCASSGILGQGSYEQFFGPGTRLTVL.

V gene TRBV15 combines with J gene TRBJ2-2; D is perhaps TRBD2 (6 bases). The V gene's germline CDR1 is LNHNV and CDR2 YYDKDF (reference sequence). This CDR3 region has 15 residues. Trimming removed 3 bases at V and 7 bases at J, with 15 bases between. The DNA for the CDR3 is TGTGCCACCAGCAGGGCCGGGACTCCTAACGGGGAGCTGTTTTTT. Protein: CATSRAGTPNGELFF.

The chain is built from TRBV7-9 and TRBJ1-2; D perhaps matches TRBD1 (6 bases). This CDR3 spans 14 amino acids. The V end was cut by 5 bases, the J end by 14 bases, with 24 bases between. CDR1 and CDR2 (germline): SEHNR, FQNEAQ (reference sequence). DNA of the CDR3: TGTGCCAGCAGCGAAAGAGGGTTGTGGGGGCCCCGGACCTTC. Protein: CASSERGLWGPRTF.

On this clone itself: The same CDR3 also results from other DNA sequences found in this sample. The rearrangement joins TRBV27 to TRBJ2-2; D is tentatively TRBD1 or TRBD2 (5 bases each). In germline, CDR1 is MNHEY, CDR2 SMNVEV (reference sequence). V was shortened by 3 bases and J by 6 bases, with 8 bases between the two germline ends. The CDR3 spans 13 residues. The CDR3 protein is CASSFRDPGELFF. For the CDR3, the DNA is TGTGCCAGCAGTTTCCGGGACCCCGGGGAGCTGTTTTTT.

The genes are TRBV4-3 and TRBJ2-1; 10 bases agree with TRBD2. Germline V gene lookup returns CDR1 LGHNA and CDR2 YSLEER. The CDR3 loop spans 16 amino acids. V lost 0 bases and J lost 7; bases outside the gene matches: 6. The CDR3 spells CASSQDLASGSNEQFF. The CDR3 DNA reads as TGCGCCAGCAGCCAAGATCTCGCTAGCGGGAGTAATGAGCAGTTCTTC.

The gene calls are TRBV4-3 and TRBJ2-1, with TRBD2 matching 12 bases. The CDR3 has 17 amino acids. Germline V gene sequence: CDR1 LGHNA, CDR2 YSLEER. With V trimmed by 0 bases and J by 8 bases, 8 bases remained unmatched. CDR3 region: CASSQERLAGEGDEQFF. The CDR3 DNA sequence: TGCGCCAGCAGCCAAGAAAGACTAGCGGGAGAGGGGGATGAGCAGTTCTTC.

V usage is TRBV2 and J usage is TRBJ1-1; TRBD1 matches 8 bases. Trimming cost V 7 bases and J 3 bases; bases outside gene matches: 10. The CDR3 is made up of 15 amino acids. The germline V gene encodes CDR1 SNHLY and CDR2 FYNNEI. The CDR3 region has the DNA TGTGCCAGCATCCAAGAGACAGGGGTCGACACTGAAGCTTTCTTT. This translates into CASIQETGVDTEAFF.

The chain employs TRBV4-1 and TRBJ1-2; 8 bases are a match to TRBD1. Germline CDR1 reads MGHRA; CDR2 reads YSYEKL. V lost 1 base and J lost 0; bases outside the gene matches: 7. The CDR3 extends over 17 amino acids. The CDR3 nucleotides are TGCGCCAGCAGCCAAGGGAGCGGACAGGGAACTAACTATGGCTACACCTTC. It is translated as CASSQGSGQGTNYGYTF.

Notes on this clone: The germline gene is not matched at one end of the junction; a read error may be the cause. The CDR3 DNA sequence: TGTGCCAGCAGTGAATCGGCTTACTACGGCTACACCTTC. Translation: CASSESAYYGYTF. The chain employs TRBV2 and TRBJ1-2, with D unresolved. The CDR3 is made up of 13 amino acids. Germline lookup yields CDR1 SNHLY and CDR2 FYNNEI.

This sequence joins TRBV27 and TRBJ2-1; D possibly matches TRBD1 or TRBD2 (5 bases each). Trimming left V 4 bases short and J 6 bases short, with 19 bases between. Germline V gives CDR1 MNHEY, CDR2 SMNVEV (reference sequence). This CDR3 is 16 amino acids long. Written as DNA, the CDR3 is TGTGCCAGCAGTTCCCCAGGGTCCGGCGGGCTCAATGAGCAGTTCTTC. This gives the protein CASSSPGSGGLNEQFF.

V gene TRBV23-1 combines with J gene TRBJ2-2, with a possible D match to TRBD2 (6 bases). TRBV23-1 is reported as an ORF; its role is uncertain. This CDR3 is 17 amino acids long. V gave up 0 bases and J gave up 6 bases, with 17 bases separating them. The CDR3 protein is CASSQSSQRRGPGELFF. The CDR3 region has the DNA TGCGCCAGCAGTCAATCGTCCCAGCGGAGGGGCCCCGGGGAGCTGTTTTTT.

The J gene is TRBJ2-1, the V gene TRBV2; D tentatively reads TRBD1 or TRBD2 (5 bases each). Trimming removed 0 bases from V and 4 bases from J, with 7 bases in between. CDR1 and CDR2 (germline): SNHLY, FYNNEI. The CDR3 covers 14 residues. CDR3 sequence reads: CASSEAGRYNEQFF. The CDR3 bases are TGTGCCAGCAGTGAAGCGGGACGGTACAATGAGCAGTTCTTC. Looking up the rest from reference TRBV2 and TRBJ2-1 gives the full variable domain: EPEVTQTPSHQVTQMGQEVILRCVPISNHLYFYWYRQILGQKVEFLVSFYNNEISEKSEIFDDQFSVERPDGSNFTLKIRSTKLEDSAMYFCASSEAGRYNEQFFGPGTRLTVL.

The V call is TRBV27, the J call TRBJ2-3, with 12 bases matching TRBD2. The CDR3 loop spans 15 amino acids. With V trimmed by 6 bases and J by 6 bases, 7 bases remained unmatched. The germline gives CDR1 MNHEY, CDR2 SMNVEV (reference sequence). In DNA form, the CDR3 reads TGTGCCAGCAGCCTAGCGGGAGGGCTTTGGGATACGCAGTATTTT. As protein: CASSLAGGLWDTQYF.

The rearrangement uses TRBV6-6 and TRBJ2-6; no clear D gene. The CDR3 runs 15 residues. Trimming stripped 4 bases from V and 4 bases from J, with 11 bases between. Germline V lookup: CDR1 MNHNY, CDR2 SVGAGI (reference sequence). CDR3 sequence: CASSWLGSGANVLTF. In nucleotides, the CDR3 is TGTGCCAGCAGTTGGCTAGGGTCCGGGGCCAACGTCCTGACTTTC.